The TCR beta chain under discussion was sequenced for a study of OX40 agonist ivuxolimab in advanced cancers. The study's findings and limits: Clonal expansion was among the lowest in partial responders at 0.1-3.0 mg/kg, especially CD8+.

At baseline, cycle 4 day 1, and cycle 7 day 1, blood was sampled. A remark on this clone: Its target is not known.

Clones were read by immunoSEQ multiplex PCR, and TCRdb kept only the in-frame ones, dropping some. The sample lists fewer than 45,000 clones; 88% were seen once. CDR1 and CDR2 from the germline V gene are SEHNR and FQNEAQ (reference sequence). The V segment lost 5 bases and the J segment 4 bases; nucleotides outside the gene matches: 10. The CDR3 runs 15 residues. The rearrangement joins TRBV7-9 to TRBJ2-5; 7 nucleotides agree with TRBD1. This sequence was found in an adult with an advanced solid tumor such as melanoma, head and neck, liver or kidney cancer. Material: CD4+ or CD8+ T cells sorted from blood, obtained in a trial of the OX40 agonist ivuxolimab. For the CDR3, the DNA is TGTGCCAGCAGCCCGCGAGACAGGGCGGTAGAGACCCAGTACTTC. The encoded protein is CASSPRDRAVETQYF.